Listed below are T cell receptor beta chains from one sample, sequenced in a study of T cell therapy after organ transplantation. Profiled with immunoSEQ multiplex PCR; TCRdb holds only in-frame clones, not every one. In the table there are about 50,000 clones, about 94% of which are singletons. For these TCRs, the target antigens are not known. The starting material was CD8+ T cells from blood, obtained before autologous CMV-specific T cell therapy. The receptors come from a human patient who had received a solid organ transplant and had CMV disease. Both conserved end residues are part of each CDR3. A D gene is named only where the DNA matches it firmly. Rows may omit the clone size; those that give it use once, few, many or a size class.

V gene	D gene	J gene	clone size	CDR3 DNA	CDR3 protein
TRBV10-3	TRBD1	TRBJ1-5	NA	TGTGCCATCAGTGAGGGACAGGGGGATCAGCCCCAGCATTTT	CAISEGQGDQPQHF
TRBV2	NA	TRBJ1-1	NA	TGTGCCAGCACGGAGACAGCGAACACTGAAGCTTTCTTT	CASTETANTEAFF
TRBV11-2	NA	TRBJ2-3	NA	TGTGCCAGCAGCTTAAGGGCCCGCACAGATACGCAGTATTTT	CASSLRARTDTQYF
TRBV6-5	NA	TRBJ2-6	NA	TGTGCCAGCAGTTCCGACAGCTCTGGGGCCAACGTCCTGACTTTC	CASSSDSSGANVLTF
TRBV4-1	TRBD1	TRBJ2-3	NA	TGCGCCAGCAGCCAAGAGGACAGGAGCACAGATACGCAGTATTTT	CASSQEDRSTDTQYF
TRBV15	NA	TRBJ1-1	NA	TGTGCCACCAGCAGAGAGGCAGTACAAGGCACCACTGAAGCTTTCTTT	CATSREAVQGTTEAFF
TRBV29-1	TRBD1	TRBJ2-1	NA	TGCAGCGCGAGCACCCCGGGACAGAGCTACAATGAGCAGTTCTTC	CSASTPGQSYNEQFF
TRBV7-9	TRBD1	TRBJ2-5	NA	TGTGCCAGCAGCTTACCCCGATATCCCGACAGGGAGAGAGAGACCCAGTACTTC	CASSLPRYPDRERETQYF
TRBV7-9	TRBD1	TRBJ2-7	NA	TGTGCCAGCAGCTTAGTGATCGGACAGGGCAGCCACGAGCAGTACTTC	CASSLVIGQGSHEQYF
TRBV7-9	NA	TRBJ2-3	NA	TGTGCCAGCAGCTTAGTTCTTACTTTGGTGGATACGCAGTATTTT	CASSLVLTLVDTQYF
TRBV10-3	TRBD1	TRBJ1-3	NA	TGTGCCATCAGAACGACAGGGAAGGGAAACACCATATATTTT	CAIRTTGKGNTIYF
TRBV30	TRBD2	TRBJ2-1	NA	TGTGCCTGGAAGAGCGGGAGTAATGAGCAGTTCTTC	CAWKSGSNEQFF
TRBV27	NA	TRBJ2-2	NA	TGTGCCAGCAGGGAGTCGTGGACCGGGGAGCTGTTTTTT	CASRESWTGELFF
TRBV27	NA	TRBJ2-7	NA	TGTGCCAGCAGTTTAGGAGGGAACTACGAGCAGTACTTC	CASSLGGNYEQYF
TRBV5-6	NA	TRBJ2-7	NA	TGTGCCAGCAGTCGGGGGGCCTCCTACGAGCAGTACTTC	CASSRGASYEQYF
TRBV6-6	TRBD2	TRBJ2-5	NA	TGTGCCAGCAGAAATCGACTCCTAGCGGGGGAGACCCAGTACTTC	CASRNRLLAGETQYF
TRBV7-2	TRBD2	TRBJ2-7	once	TGTGCCAGCAGCCCACGACTAGCGGGGAACGAGCAGTACTTC	CASSPRLAGNEQYF
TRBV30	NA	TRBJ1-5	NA	TGTGCCTGGAGTCCGGCTGGCCGTGCCAATCAGCCCCAGCATTTT	CAWSPAGRANQPQHF
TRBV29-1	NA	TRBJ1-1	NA	TGCAGCGTTCCTGGGGCTGAAGCTTTCTTT	CSVPGAEAFF
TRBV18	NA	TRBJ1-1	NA	TGTGCCAGCTCACCGGACGGGGGGGACACTGAAGCTTTCTTT	CASSPDGGDTEAFF
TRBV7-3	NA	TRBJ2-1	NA	TGTGCCAGCAGCTTGGACAGCTACAATGAGCAGTTCTTC	CASSLDSYNEQFF
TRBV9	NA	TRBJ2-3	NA	TGTGCCAGCAGCTCCGCAGATACGCAGTATTTT	CASSSADTQYF
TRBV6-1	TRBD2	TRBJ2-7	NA	TGTGCCAGCAGTGAAGGGGCTCCTAGCGGGTACTACGAGCAGTACTTC	CASSEGAPSGYYEQYF
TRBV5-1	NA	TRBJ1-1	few	TGCGCCAGCAGCTTCGCACAGAACATGAACACTGAAGCTTTCTTT	CASSFAQNMNTEAFF
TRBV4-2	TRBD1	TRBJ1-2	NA	TGTGCCAGCAACGAGGGGACAGGGAACGGCTACACCTTC	CASNEGTGNGYTF
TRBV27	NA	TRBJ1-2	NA	TGTGCCAGCAGTTTCTCAGGAGCTAACTATGGCTACACCTTC	CASSFSGANYGYTF
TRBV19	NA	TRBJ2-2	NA	TGTGCCAGTAGTATAGATCCTAACAGGGAGAACACCGGGGAGCTGTTTTTT	CASSIDPNRENTGELFF
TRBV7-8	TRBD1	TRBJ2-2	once	TGTGCCAGCAGCTTAGCCCCGGGACAGGCGGCCGACACCGGGGAGCTGTTTTTT	CASSLAPGQAADTGELFF
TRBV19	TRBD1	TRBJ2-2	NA	TGTGCCAGTAGTGCACAGGGGGCGTTCACCGGGGAGCTGTTTTTT	CASSAQGAFTGELFF
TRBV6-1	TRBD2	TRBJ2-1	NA	TGTGCCAGCAGTGGAACAGGACTAGAGGGAGAAGAAAATGAGCAGTTCTTC	CASSGTGLEGEENEQFF
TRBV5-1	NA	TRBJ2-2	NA	TGCGCCAGCAGCGGAGGACAGAACACCGGGGAGCTGTTTTTT	CASSGGQNTGELFF
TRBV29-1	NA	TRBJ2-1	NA	TGCAGCGCCCGTTTCGGGGAGAGCTCCTACAATGAGCAGTTCTTC	CSARFGESSYNEQFF
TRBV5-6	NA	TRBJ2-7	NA	TGTGCCAGCAGTTCTACACAGGTTTCCTACGAGCAGTACTTC	CASSSTQVSYEQYF
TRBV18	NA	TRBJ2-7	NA	TGTGCCAGCTCACCAAGGAGGGTTGGCTACGAGCAGTACTTC	CASSPRRVGYEQYF
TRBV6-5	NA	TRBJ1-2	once	TGTGCCAGCAGTTACTCGACGTCGGAGGACTATGGCTACACCTTC	CASSYSTSEDYGYTF
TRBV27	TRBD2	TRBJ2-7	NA	TGTGCCAGCAGTTTAGTGGCTAGCGGAGCCTACGAGCAGTACTTC	CASSLVASGAYEQYF
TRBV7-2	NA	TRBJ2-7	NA	TGTGCCAGCAGCTCAGTCTACGAGCAGTACTTC	CASSSVYEQYF
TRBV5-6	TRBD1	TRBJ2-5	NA	TGTGCCAGCAGCCCTGGGACAGCACAAGAGACCCAGTACTTC	CASSPGTAQETQYF
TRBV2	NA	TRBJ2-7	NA	TGTGCCAGCAGTTTGCCAGGAGAACCCTACGAGCAGTACTTC	CASSLPGEPYEQYF
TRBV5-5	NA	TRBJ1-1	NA	TGTGCCAGCAGCTTGGGTGGTTCTAGCACTGAAGCTTTCTTT	CASSLGGSSTEAFF
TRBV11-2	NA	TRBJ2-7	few	TGTGCCAGCAGCTTAGAGGCCTACGAGCAGTACTTC	CASSLEAYEQYF
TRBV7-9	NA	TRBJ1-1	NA	TGTGCCAGCAAAAGGCCCGAGGACACTGAAGCTTTCTTT	CASKRPEDTEAFF
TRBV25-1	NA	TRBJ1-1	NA	TGTGCCAGCAGTGAAAGTCTCCGGGGAGGCACTGAAGCTTTCTTT	CASSESLRGGTEAFF
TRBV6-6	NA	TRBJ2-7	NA	TGTGCCGGCAGGGCCCTATCGGGCGAGCAGTACTTC	CAGRALSGEQYF
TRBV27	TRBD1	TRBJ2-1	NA	TGTGCCAGCAGTTTTCCCCCCGGGACAGGGAGATACAATGAGCAGTTCTTC	CASSFPPGTGRYNEQFF
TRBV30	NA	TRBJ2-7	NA	TGTGCCTGGAGTTCGGGACGGATCTACGAGCAGTACTTC	CAWSSGRIYEQYF
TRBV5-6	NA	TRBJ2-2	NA	TGTGCCAGCAGCTTGGGGGGTATCACCGGGGAGCTGTTTTTT	CASSLGGITGELFF
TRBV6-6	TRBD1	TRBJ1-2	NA	TGTGCCAGCACCCCGGGACAGCCAAACTATGGCTACACCTTC	CASTPGQPNYGYTF
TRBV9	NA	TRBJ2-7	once	TGTGCCAGCAGCGTAGGGGACGGAACCTACGAGCAGTACTTC	CASSVGDGTYEQYF
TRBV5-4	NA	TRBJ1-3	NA	TGTGCCAGCAGCGTTGTGGGGGTTGGCTCTGGAAACACCATATATTTT	CASSVVGVGSGNTIYF
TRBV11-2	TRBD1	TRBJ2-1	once	TGTGCCAGCAGCTCAAGAAGGGACAGCACCTACAATGAGCAGTTCTTC	CASSSRRDSTYNEQFF
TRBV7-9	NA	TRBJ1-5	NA	TGTGCCAGCAGCTTAGATGGACTTAATCAGCCCCAGCATTTT	CASSLDGLNQPQHF
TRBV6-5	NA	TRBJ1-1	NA	TGTGCCAGCAGTTCCCCGGGCAGGCTGAACACTGAAGCTTTCTTT	CASSSPGRLNTEAFF
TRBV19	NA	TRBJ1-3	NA	TGTGCCAGTAGCCTAACGTCCTCCTCTGGAAACACCATATATTTT	CASSLTSSSGNTIYF
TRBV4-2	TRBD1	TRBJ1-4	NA	TGTGCCAGCAGCCAATACCGGGACAGTGAAAAACTGTTTTTT	CASSQYRDSEKLFF